The 19 T cell receptor beta chains in this list originate from one sample, sequenced in a study of T cell repertoires in cytomegalovirus infection. These TCRs' antigens remain unknown. TCRdb ran MiXCR on the reads and lists one entry per CDR3 protein. Here the sample spans approximately 390,000 distinct CDR3 sequences, just under 35% being singletons. The source material was cultured PBMCs, sampled from culture after CMV antigen stimulation. All receptors come from a human donor in good health (CMV status not recorded). Some clones in this sample may be carry-over from other donors' samples.

This clonotype was seen a handful of times. The rearrangement joins TRBV6-2 or TRBV6-3 to TRBJ2-7; 11 positions agree with TRBD2. The CDR3 is 17 amino acids. CDR1 MNHEY and CDR2 SVGEGT come from the germline V gene. Losses at the gene ends were 4 bases for V and 3 bases for J; bases not matched to a gene: 11. CDR3 nucleotide sequence: TGTGCCAGCAGTTCCCCTCCCAGACTAGCGGGGCACTACGAGCAGTACTTC. It codes for CASSSPPRLAGHYEQYF.

This chain links TRBV30 with TRBJ2-2, with D hard to call. In germline, CDR1 is GTSNPN, CDR2 SVGIG (reference sequence). V lost 4 bases and J lost 3, with 9 bases in between. The CDR3 is made up of 13 amino acids. DNA of the CDR3: TGTGCCTGGACTACGTTGGACACCGGGGAGCTGTTTTTT. Amino acids: CAWTTLDTGELFF.

The genes are TRBV4-1 and TRBJ1-1; the match to TRBD1 covers 9 bases. The CDR3 is 16 amino acids. V dropped 0 bases and J dropped 6; count of bases not matched to a gene: 8. Germline V lookup: CDR1 MGHRA, CDR2 YSYEKL. CDR3 residues: CASSQEGQGDFSEAFF. The CDR3 nucleotides read TGCGCCAGCAGCCAAGAGGGACAGGGTGATTTCTCTGAAGCTTTCTTT.

The chain carries TRBV18 and TRBJ1-1; D is unclear. Germline CDR1 is KGHSH and CDR2 is LQKENI. The CDR3 runs 14 residues. With 4 bases removed from V and 5 bases from J, the gap between germline ends came to 14 bases. The CDR3 is CASSRLDGETEAFF. The CDR3 nucleotides read TGTGCCAGCTCACGTCTAGACGGAGAGACTGAAGCTTTCTTT.

The chain recombines TRBV6-8 with TRBJ2-3; D is unresolved. V was cut by 2 bases and J by 4 bases, with 7 bases left in between. Germline CDR1 is MNHGY and CDR2 is SAAAGT. This CDR3 comprises 13 residues. This chain's CDR3 is CASSYDDSDTQYF. The CDR3 DNA reads TGTGCCAGCAGTTACGACGACTCAGATACGCAGTATTTT.

The rearrangement uses TRBV2 and TRBJ2-7; TRBD2 agrees at 14 bases. This CDR3 has 13 amino acids. J gave up 6 bases and V 9 bases, and 4 bases lay outside the gene matches. Per germline, CDR1 SNHLY and CDR2 FYNNEI. This CDR3 is CASAGLAGGEQYV. CDR3 nucleotide sequence: TGTGCCAGTGCAGGACTAGCGGGAGGCGAGCAGTACGTC.

V and J are TRBV12-3 or TRBV12-4 and TRBJ2-3, with TRBD2 matching 7 bases. The junction had 2 bases not matched to a gene; V was cut back by 3 bases and J by 2 bases. This CDR3 comprises 14 residues. The CDR3 coding sequence is TGTGCCAGCAGTTTGGCGGGAGTCACAGATACGCAGTATTTT. Its translation is CASSLAGVTDTQYF.

This clonotype was counted many times. The chain joins TRBV7-8 to TRBJ2-1; 10 positions agree with TRBD2. Germline lookup yields CDR1 SGHVS and CDR2 FQNEAQ. The trim removed 0 bases at V and 2 bases at J, leaving 1 base unmatched. This CDR3 region has 16 residues. CDR3 sequence: CASSLALAGTYNEQFF. The CDR3 DNA reads as TGTGCCAGCAGCTTAGCACTAGCGGGGACCTACAATGAGCAGTTCTTC.

A single count supports this clonotype. This chain joins TRBV30 and TRBJ1-2, with TRBD1 identical over 7 bases. CDR1 and CDR2 from the germline V gene are GTSNPN and SVGIG (reference sequence). V lost 0 bases and J lost 1; bases outside the gene matches: 11. There are 17 residues in the CDR3. The CDR3 sequence is CAWSVRPIGDSNYGYTF. In DNA, the CDR3 is TGTGCCTGGAGTGTAAGGCCAATTGGGGACAGTAACTATGGCTACACCTTC.

This clonotype has only a few counts. The V call is TRBV19, the J call TRBJ2-1, with 10 bases aligning to TRBD2. Germline V gives CDR1 LNHDA, CDR2 SQIVND (reference sequence). This CDR3 comprises 17 residues. Unmatched junction bases numbered 11, after V lost 9 bases and J lost 0 bases. CDR3 nucleotide sequence: TGTGCCAGAGAGCCTAGCGGGAGTAAGGTCTCCTACAATGAGCAGTTCTTC. Amino acids: CAREPSGSKVSYNEQFF.

The genes are TRBV19 and TRBJ1-1; D is ambiguous. Germline CDR1 and CDR2: LNHDA and SQIVND (reference sequence). The CDR3 totals 16 residues. V was pared by 1 base and J by 5 bases, with 17 bases between. CDR3 DNA sequence: TGTGCCAGTAGTATAGGTGCCGGGGTAGGAGAAACTGAAGCTTTCTTT. It specifies CASSIGAGVGETEAFF.

There are a few counts of this clonotype. The chain couples TRBV7-8 to TRBJ1-6; 7 bases agree with TRBD1. The V gene's germline CDR1 is SGHVS and CDR2 FQNEAQ. The CDR3 has 15 residues. The trim removed 6 bases at V and 7 bases at J, leaving 9 bases unmatched. The CDR3 sequence is CASRDEGQVNSPLHF. The CDR3 coding sequence is TGTGCCAGCAGGGATGAAGGACAGGTCAATTCACCCCTCCACTTT.

The sample holds a few counts of this clonotype. The chain combines TRBV10-3 with TRBJ1-4; the D gene is possibly TRBD1 (5 bases). The CDR3 sequence is 16 residues long. Germline V CDR1 and CDR2: ENHRY, SYGVKD. V gave up 1 base and J gave up 4 bases, with 13 bases separating them. The CDR3 region has the DNA TGTGCCATCAGTGAGTTATCGGGGCAGTATAATGAAAAACTGTTTTTT. As protein: CAISELSGQYNEKLFF.

There are a few counts of this clonotype. The chain combines TRBV12-5 with TRBJ1-2; 9 bases line up with TRBD1. J gave up 3 bases and V 1 base, and 6 bases lay outside the gene matches. This CDR3 is 16 amino acids long. Germline assignment: CDR1 LGHNT and CDR2 FRNRAP. The DNA for the CDR3 is TGTGCTAGTGGTTTGGGACAGGGGGTAGCTGACTATGGCTACACCTTC. Its translation is CASGLGQGVADYGYTF.

Here the CDR3 DNA reads TGTGCCAGCACCTACAAGGGTTTCCAAGAGACCCAGTACTTC. The encoded protein is CASTYKGFQETQYF. The V call is TRBV6-5, the J call TRBJ2-5; D unclear. With 7 bases removed from V and 1 base from J, the gap between germline ends came to 13 bases. CDR1 and CDR2 (germline): MNHEY, SVGAGI. The CDR3 is 14 residues long.

The rearrangement joins TRBV11-2 to TRBJ2-2, with 10 bases identical to TRBD2. Per the germline V gene, CDR1 is SGHAT and CDR2 is FQNNGV. J lost 1 base, V lost 5 bases, and 4 bases had no gene match. The CDR3 runs to 16 residues. The CDR3 reads CASSRGTSVNTGELFF. The CDR3 region has the DNA TGTGCCAGCAGCCGCGGGACTAGCGTGAACACCGGGGAGCTGTTTTTT. Based on the CDR3 plus reference TRBV11-2 and TRBJ2-2, the full variable domain is EAGVAQSPRYKIIEKRQSVAFWCNPISGHATLYWYQQILGQGPKLLIQFQNNGVVDDSQLPKDRFSAERLKGVDSTLKIQPAKLEDSAVYLCASSRGTSVNTGELFFGEGSRLTVL.

The V gene is TRBV29-1, the J gene TRBJ1-1, with D hard to call. Per the germline V gene, CDR1 is SQVTM and CDR2 is ANQGSEA. The V end was cut by 3 bases, the J end by 4 bases, with 9 bases between. This CDR3 contains 12 residues. The CDR3 region is CSVDPLGTEAFF. The CDR3, as DNA: TGCAGCGTTGACCCACTAGGCACTGAAGCTTTCTTT.

The chain couples TRBV6-2 or TRBV6-3 to TRBJ1-5; D is possibly TRBD1 (6 bases). The CDR3 is 16 amino acids. In germline, CDR1 is MNHEY, CDR2 SVGEGT. Trimming removed 7 bases at V and 5 bases at J, with 21 bases between. DNA for the CDR3: TGTGCCAGCACCCGGGTGGGGGCTATATGGGATCAGCCCCAGCATTTT. As protein: CASTRVGAIWDQPQHF.

This clonotype was counted between two and nine times. The chain combines TRBV28 with TRBJ2-7; weak D call: TRBD1 (5 bases). The germline gives CDR1 MDHEN, CDR2 SYDVKM. The CDR3 is 15 amino acids. Trimming left V 8 bases short and J 2 bases short, with 19 bases between. The CDR3 region is CASGPTDKWTYEQYV. The CDR3 region has the DNA TGTGCCAGCGGACCAACGGACAAGTGGACCTACGAGCAGTACGTC.